A selection of T cell receptor beta chains follows, all from one sample in a study of CXCR3-negative and CXCR3-positive naive CD8 T cells. Using the 5' RACE reads, TCRdb records one entry per CDR3 protein without DNA. The sample data list roughly 40,000 distinct CDR3 sequences. The sequenced sample was naive CXCR3- CD8+ T cells from blood. The receptors were sampled from a human donor in good health. Some clones in this sample may be carry-over from other donors' samples. Each CDR3 is given with its conserved first and last residue.

v_call: TRBV28
j_call: TRBJ1-5
cdr3_aa: CASRKDRENQPQHF

v_call: TRBV7-3
j_call: TRBJ1-5
cdr3_aa: CASSRRGTAGQPQHF

v_call: TRBV28
j_call: TRBJ2-1
cdr3_aa: CATEGTGVYNEQFF

v_call: TRBV6-6
j_call: TRBJ1-5
cdr3_aa: CASSSTAYSNQPQHF

v_call: TRBV10-3
j_call: TRBJ2-3
cdr3_aa: CAISEEDRGRLPDTQYF

v_call: TRBV20-1
j_call: TRBJ2-5
cdr3_aa: CSARGRYQETQYF

v_call: TRBV7-3
j_call: TRBJ2-2
cdr3_aa: CASSLTVPARAVTGELFF

v_call: TRBV20-1
j_call: TRBJ2-1
cdr3_aa: CSAPILAGVNNEQFF

v_call: TRBV29-1
j_call: TRBJ2-1
cdr3_aa: CSDRLSAYNEQFF

v_call: TRBV6-2/TRBV6-3
j_call: TRBJ1-1
cdr3_aa: CASSLYTEAFF

v_call: TRBV29-1
j_call: TRBJ2-1
cdr3_aa: CSVESGRAYNEQFF

v_call: TRBV6-5
j_call: TRBJ2-4
cdr3_aa: CASSPRAGTNIQYF

v_call: TRBV29-1
j_call: TRBJ2-7
cdr3_aa: CSAEAGVPYEQYF

v_call: TRBV21-1
j_call: TRBJ1-2
cdr3_aa: CASSKEPSEYGYTF

v_call: TRBV14
j_call: TRBJ2-5
cdr3_aa: CASSQDTQETQYF

v_call: TRBV28
j_call: TRBJ2-1
cdr3_aa: CASSYTPGLLGNEQFF